This TCR beta chain derives from a study of CD8+ T cells in alopecia areata. Study-wide results and limits: Expanded CD8+ clones among the top 100, as well as scalp clonality, were significantly decreased by tofacitinib. Clonality was higher in lesional than normal scalp, especially in alopecia totalis/universalis. Under tofacitinib, numerous expanded lesional clonotypes remained detectable in scalp and blood.

This CDR3 has 15 amino acids. V lost 6 bases, J lost 4 bases, and 9 bases stayed unmatched. Per the germline V gene, CDR1 is MNHEY and CDR2 is SMNVEV (reference sequence). Concerning this clone itself: Its antigen is not known.

It was cDNA, reverse transcribed from extracted RNA, that served as the sequencing template. Profiled with immunoSEQ multiplex PCR; TCRdb holds only in-frame clones, not every one. Of over 90,000 clones in the sample, 85% to 90% were seen once. Noted treatment: oral pan-JAK inhibitor, 5-10 mg twice daily. The rearrangement joins TRBV27 to TRBJ2-7; 10 nucleotides line up with TRBD2. The source is a human donor with alopecia areata. Here the sequenced sample was CD8+ T cells sorted from blood, taken at roughly week 30, from a patient treated with tofacitinib. DNA for the CDR3: TGTGCCAGCAGCGGGCTAGCGGGAGTCAAGTACGAGCAGTACTTC. It encodes CASSGLAGVKYEQYF.